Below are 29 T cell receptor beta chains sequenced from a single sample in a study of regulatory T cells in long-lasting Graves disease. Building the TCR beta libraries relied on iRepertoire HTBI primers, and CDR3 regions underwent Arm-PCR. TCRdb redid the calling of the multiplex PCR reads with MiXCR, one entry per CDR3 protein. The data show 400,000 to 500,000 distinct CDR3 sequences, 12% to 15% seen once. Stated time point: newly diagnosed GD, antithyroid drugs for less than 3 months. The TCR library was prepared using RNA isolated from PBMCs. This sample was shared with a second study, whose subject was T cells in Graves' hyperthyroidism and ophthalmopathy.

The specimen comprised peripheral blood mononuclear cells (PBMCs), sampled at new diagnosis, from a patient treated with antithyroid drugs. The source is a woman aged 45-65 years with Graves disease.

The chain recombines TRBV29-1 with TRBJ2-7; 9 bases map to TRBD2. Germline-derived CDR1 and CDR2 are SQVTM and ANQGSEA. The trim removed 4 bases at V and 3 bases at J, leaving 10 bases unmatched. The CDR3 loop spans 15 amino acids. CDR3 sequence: CSVGGIAGEVYEQYF. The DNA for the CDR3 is TGCAGCGTTGGGGGGATAGCGGGAGAGGTCTACGAGCAGTACTTC.

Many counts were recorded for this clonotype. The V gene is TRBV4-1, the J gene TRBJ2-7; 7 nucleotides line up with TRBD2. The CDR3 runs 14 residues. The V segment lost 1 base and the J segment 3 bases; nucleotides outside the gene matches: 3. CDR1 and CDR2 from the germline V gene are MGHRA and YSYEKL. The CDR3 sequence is CASSQVGGDYEQYF. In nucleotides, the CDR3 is TGCGCCAGCAGCCAAGTGGGGGGGGACTACGAGCAGTACTTC.

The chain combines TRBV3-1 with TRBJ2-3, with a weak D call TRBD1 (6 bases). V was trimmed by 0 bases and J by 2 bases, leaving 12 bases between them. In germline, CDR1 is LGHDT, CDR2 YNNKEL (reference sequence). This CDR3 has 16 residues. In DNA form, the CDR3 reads TGTGCCAGCAGCCAAGATATGGGGGCACACACAGATACGCAGTATTTT. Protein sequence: CASSQDMGAHTDTQYF.

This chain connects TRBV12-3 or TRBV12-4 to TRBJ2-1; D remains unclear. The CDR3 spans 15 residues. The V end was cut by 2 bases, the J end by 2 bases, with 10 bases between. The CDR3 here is CASSLLGAPYNEQFF. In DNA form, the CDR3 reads TGTGCCAGCAGTTTACTCGGCGCCCCCTACAATGAGCAGTTCTTC.

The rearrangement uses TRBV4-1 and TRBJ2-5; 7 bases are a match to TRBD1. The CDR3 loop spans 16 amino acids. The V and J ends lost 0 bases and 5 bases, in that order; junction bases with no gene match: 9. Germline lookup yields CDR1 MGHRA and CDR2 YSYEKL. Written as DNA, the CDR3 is TGCGCCAGCAGCCAAGATGGGGACAGCAGTTGGGAGACCCAGTACTTC. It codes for CASSQDGDSSWETQYF.

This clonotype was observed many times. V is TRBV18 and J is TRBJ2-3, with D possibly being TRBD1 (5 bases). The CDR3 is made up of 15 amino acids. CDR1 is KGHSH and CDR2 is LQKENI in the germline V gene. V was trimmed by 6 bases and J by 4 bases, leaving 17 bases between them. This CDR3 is CASSTMVGAADTQYF. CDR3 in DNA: TGTGCCAGCTCGACCATGGTTGGGGCCGCAGATACGCAGTATTTT.

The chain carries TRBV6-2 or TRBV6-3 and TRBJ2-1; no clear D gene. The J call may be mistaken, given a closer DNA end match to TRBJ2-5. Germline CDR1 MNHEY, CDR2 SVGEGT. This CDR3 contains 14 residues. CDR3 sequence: CASSYGPMGETQYF. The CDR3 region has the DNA TGTGCCAGCAGTTACGGACCAATGGGAGAGACCCAGTACTTC.

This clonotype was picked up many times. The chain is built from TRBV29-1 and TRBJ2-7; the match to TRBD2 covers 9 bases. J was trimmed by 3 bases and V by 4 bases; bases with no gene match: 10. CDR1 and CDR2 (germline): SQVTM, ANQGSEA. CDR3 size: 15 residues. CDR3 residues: CSVVASGNIFYEQYF. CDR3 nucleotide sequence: TGCAGCGTTGTGGCTAGCGGGAACATTTTCTACGAGCAGTACTTC.

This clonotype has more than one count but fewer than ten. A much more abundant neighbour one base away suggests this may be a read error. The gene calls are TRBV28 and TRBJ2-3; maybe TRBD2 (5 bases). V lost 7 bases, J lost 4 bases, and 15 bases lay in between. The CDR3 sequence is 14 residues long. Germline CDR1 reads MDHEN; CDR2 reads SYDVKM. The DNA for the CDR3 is TGTGCCAGCAAGGGCGGGTCTATCGCAGATACGCAGTATTTT. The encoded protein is CASKGGSIADTQYF.

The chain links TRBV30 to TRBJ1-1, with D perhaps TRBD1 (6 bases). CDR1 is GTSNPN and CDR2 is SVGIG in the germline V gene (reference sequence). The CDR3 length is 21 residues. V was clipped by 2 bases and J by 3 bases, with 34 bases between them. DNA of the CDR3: TGTGCCTGGAGTTCCTGGGTTGGGGGGCGCACTCAGGGGTCGACGGACACTGAAGCTTTCTTT. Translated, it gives CAWSSWVGGRTQGSTDTEAFF.

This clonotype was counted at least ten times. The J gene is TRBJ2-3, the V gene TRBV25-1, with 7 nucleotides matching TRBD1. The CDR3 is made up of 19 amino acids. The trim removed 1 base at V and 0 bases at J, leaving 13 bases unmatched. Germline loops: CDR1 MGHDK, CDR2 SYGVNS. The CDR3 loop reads CASSESLARPRGSTDTQYF. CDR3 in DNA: TGTGCCAGCAGTGAATCTTTAGCGAGACCCAGGGGGAGCACAGATACGCAGTATTTT.

CDR3 sequence reads: CASSVATGTNEKLFF. In nucleotides, the CDR3 is TGTGCCAGCAGCGTAGCCACGGGAACTAATGAAAAACTGTTTTTT. The genes are TRBV9 and TRBJ1-4; no firm D call. The ends were cut back, 0 bases at V and 1 base at J, with 7 bases in the middle. Per the germline V gene, CDR1 is SGDLS and CDR2 is YYNGEE. This CDR3 is 15 amino acids long.

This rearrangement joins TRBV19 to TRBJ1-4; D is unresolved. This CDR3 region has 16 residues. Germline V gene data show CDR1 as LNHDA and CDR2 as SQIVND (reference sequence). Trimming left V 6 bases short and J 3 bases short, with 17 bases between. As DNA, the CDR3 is TGTGCCAGTAGCACAGCAAGCGTTGGATCTAATGAAAAACTGTTTTTT. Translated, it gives CASSTASVGSNEKLFF.

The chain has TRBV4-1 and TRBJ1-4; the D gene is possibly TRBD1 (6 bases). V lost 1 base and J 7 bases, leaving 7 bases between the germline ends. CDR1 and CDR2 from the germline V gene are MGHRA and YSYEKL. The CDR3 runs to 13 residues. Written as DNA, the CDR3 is TGCGCCAGCAGCCAAGGACAGGTTGAAAAACTGTTTTTT. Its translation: CASSQGQVEKLFF.

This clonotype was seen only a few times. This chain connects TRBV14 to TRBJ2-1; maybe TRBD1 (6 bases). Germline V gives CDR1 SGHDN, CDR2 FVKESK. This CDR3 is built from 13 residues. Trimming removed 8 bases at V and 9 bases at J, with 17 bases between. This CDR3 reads CASGLQGIGEQFF. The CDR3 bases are TGTGCCAGCGGCCTACAGGGTATAGGTGAGCAGTTCTTC.

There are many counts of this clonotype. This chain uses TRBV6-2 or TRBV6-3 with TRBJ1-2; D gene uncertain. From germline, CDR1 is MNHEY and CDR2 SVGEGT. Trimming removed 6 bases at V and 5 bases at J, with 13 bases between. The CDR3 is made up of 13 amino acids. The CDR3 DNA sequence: TGTGCCAGCAGCATGGATGGGTTGTATGGCTACACCTTC. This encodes CASSMDGLYGYTF.

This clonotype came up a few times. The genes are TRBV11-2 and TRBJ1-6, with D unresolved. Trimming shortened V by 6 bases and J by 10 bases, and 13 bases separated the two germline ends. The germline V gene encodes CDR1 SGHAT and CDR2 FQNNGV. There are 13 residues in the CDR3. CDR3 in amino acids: CASRRNVESPLHF. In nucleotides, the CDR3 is TGTGCCAGCAGACGAAACGTCGAGTCACCCCTCCACTTT. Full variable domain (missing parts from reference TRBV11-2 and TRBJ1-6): EAGVAQSPRYKIIEKRQSVAFWCNPISGHATLYWYQQILGQGPKLLIQFQNNGVVDDSQLPKDRFSAERLKGVDSTLKIQPAKLEDSAVYLCASRRNVESPLHFGNGTRLTVT.

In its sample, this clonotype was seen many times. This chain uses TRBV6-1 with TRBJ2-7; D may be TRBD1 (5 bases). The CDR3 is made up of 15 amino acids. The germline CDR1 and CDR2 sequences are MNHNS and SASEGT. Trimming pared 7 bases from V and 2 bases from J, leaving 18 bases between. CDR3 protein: CASKDSDSHPYEQYF. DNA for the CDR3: TGTGCCAGCAAGGATAGTGACAGCCACCCCTACGAGCAGTACTTC.

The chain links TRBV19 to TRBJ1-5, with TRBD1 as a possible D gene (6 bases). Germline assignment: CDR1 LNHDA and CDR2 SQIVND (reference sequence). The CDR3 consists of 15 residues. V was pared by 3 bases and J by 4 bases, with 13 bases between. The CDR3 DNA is TGTGCCAGTAGTATGGTACAGGGAAGTAATCAGCCCCAGCATTTT. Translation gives CASSMVQGSNQPQHF.

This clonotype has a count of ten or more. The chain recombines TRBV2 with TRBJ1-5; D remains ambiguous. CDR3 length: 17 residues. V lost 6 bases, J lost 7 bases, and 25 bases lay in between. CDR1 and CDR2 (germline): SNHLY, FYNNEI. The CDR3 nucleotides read TGTGCCAGCAGACGCCAAGGGTCCCCTTGGGAGCGGCAGCCCCAGCATTTT. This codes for CASRRQGSPWERQPQHF. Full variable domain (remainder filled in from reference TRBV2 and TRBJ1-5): EPEVTQTPSHQVTQMGQEVILRCVPISNHLYFYWYRQILGQKVEFLVSFYNNEISEKSEIFDDQFSVERPDGSNFTLKIRSTKLEDSAMYFCASRRQGSPWERQPQHFGDGTRLSIL.

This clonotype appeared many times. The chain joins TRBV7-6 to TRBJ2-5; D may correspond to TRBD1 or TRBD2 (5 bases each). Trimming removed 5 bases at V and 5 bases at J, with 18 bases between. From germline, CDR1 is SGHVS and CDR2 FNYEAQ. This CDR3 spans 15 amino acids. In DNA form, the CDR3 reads TGTGCCAGCAGCGGGTCCGGGACCTCGAGGGAGACCCAGTACTTC. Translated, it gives CASSGSGTSRETQYF. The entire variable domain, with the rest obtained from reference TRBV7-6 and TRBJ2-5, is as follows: GAGVSQSPRYKVTKRGQDVALRCDPISGHVSLYWYRQALGQGPEFLTYFNYEAQQDKSGLPNDRFSAERPEGSISTLTIQRTEQRDSAMYRCASSGSGTSRETQYFGPGTRLLVL.

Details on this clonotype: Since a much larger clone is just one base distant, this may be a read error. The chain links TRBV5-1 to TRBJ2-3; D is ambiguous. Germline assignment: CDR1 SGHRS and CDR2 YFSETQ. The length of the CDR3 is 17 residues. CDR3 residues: CASSSGWSTEGTDAQYF. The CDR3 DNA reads TGCGCCAGCAGCTCGGGTTGGAGCACAGAAGGCACAGATGCGCAGTATTTT.

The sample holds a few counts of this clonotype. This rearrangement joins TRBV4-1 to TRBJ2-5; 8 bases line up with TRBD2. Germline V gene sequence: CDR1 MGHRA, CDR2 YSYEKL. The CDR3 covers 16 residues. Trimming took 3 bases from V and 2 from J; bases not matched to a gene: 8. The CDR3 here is CASSQPRTSTQETQYF. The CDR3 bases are TGCGCCAGCAGCCAGCCCCGGACTAGCACACAAGAGACCCAGTACTTC.

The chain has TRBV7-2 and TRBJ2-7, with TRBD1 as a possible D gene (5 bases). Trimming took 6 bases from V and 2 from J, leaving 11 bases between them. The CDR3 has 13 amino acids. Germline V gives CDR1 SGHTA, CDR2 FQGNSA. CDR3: CASRGPQPYEQYF. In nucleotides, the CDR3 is TGTGCCAGCAGGGGGCCCCAACCCTACGAGCAGTACTTC. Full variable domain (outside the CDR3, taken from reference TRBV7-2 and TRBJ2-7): GAGVSQSPSNKVTEKGKDVELRCDPISGHTALYWYRQSLGQGLEFLIYFQGNSAPDKSGLPSDRFSAERTGGSVSTLTIQRTQQEDSAVYLCASRGPQPYEQYFGPGTRLTVT.

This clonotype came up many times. The CDR3 DNA reads TGTGCCAGCAGTTCAACACCAGGCAATCAGCCCCAGCATTTT. Its translation: CASSSTPGNQPQHF. This chain connects TRBV12-3 or TRBV12-4 to TRBJ1-5; D is unclear. Deletions cut 4 bases from V and 2 bases from J, with 9 bases between. This CDR3 spans 14 amino acids.

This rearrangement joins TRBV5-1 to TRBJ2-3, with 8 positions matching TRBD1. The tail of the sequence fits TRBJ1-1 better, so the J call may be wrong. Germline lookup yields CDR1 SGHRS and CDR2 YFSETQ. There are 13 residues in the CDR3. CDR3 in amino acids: CASSFSGGGKAFF. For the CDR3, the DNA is TGCGCCAGCAGCTTCTCAGGGGGCGGGAAGGCTTTCTTT.

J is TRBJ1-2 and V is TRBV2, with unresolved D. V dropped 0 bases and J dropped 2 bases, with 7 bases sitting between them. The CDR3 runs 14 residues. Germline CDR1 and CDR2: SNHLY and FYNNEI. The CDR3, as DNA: TGTGCCAGCAGTGAAGCGCCGGCAAACTATGGCTACACCTTC. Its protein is CASSEAPANYGYTF.

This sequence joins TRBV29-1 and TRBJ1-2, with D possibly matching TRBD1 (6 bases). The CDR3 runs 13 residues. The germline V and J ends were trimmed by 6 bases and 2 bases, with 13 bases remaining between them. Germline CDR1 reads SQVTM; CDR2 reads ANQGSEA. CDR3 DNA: TGCAGCGTCAACTCGGACAGAAACTATGGCTACACCTTC. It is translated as CSVNSDRNYGYTF. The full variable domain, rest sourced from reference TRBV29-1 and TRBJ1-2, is SAVISQKPSRDICQRGTSLTIQCQVDSQVTMMFWYRQQPGQSLTLIATANQGSEATYESGFVIDKFPISRPNLTFSTLTVSNMSPEDSSIYLCSVNSDRNYGYTFGSGTRLTVV.

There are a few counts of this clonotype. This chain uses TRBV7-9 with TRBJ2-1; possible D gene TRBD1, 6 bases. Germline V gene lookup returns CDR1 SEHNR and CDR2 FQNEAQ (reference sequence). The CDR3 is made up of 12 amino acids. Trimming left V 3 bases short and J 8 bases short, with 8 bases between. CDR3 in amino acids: CASSFEGDEQFF. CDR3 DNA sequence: TGTGCCAGCAGCTTCGAGGGGGATGAGCAGTTCTTC.